These 2 T cell receptor beta chains share one sample of origin, sequenced in a study of CD8 T cells in ankylosing spondylitis. Study-level points and caveats: There was a TCR beta motif, made of eight highly homologous variants, that appeared characteristic of ankylosing spondylitis blood.

In TCRdb, the 5' RACE reads were re-called with MiXCR into one record per CDR3 protein. The sample holds 350,000 to 550,000 distinct CDR3 sequences, roughly 26% seen once. Their recognized antigens are unknown. The material sequenced was blood, either unsorted or a sorted T cell fraction (not recorded which). Receptors were obtained from a male donor with ankylosing spondylitis.

The chain joins TRBV29-1 to TRBJ2-3, with D perhaps TRBD1 (6 bases). The CDR3 extends over 11 amino acids. Per germline, CDR1 SQVTM and CDR2 ANQGSEA. V was cut by 8 bases and J by 5 bases, with 11 bases left in between. The CDR3 protein is CSPLRGDTQYF. In nucleotides, the CDR3 is TGCAGCCCCCTCAGGGGAGATACGCAGTATTTT.

The rearrangement uses TRBV29-1 and TRBJ1-4, with 9 nucleotides matching TRBD1. CDR1 and CDR2 from the germline V gene are SQVTM and ANQGSEA. This CDR3 is 13 amino acids long. V lost 6 bases to trimming and J lost 5 bases; unmatched junction nucleotides: 4. As DNA, the CDR3 is TGCAGCGTCGAGGACAGGGGAAATGAAAAACTGTTTTTT. Protein sequence: CSVEDRGNEKLFF.